This is a list of T cell receptor beta chains from one sample in a study of CD8+ T cells in alopecia areata. Only in-frame clones appear in the TCRdb table, and some are missing; sequencing was by immunoSEQ multiplex PCR. Of 85,000 to 95,000 clones in the sample, around three quarters are singletons; the top ten hold approximately 15%. Sequencing was performed on CD8+ T cells sorted from blood, taken between weeks 43 and 45, from a patient treated with tofacitinib. These receptor sequences come from a human donor with alopecia areata. The CDR3 runs from the conserved cysteine through the conserved F or W. The D gene is left open where the match is weak. Expanded clones get a size class; other rows say once, few or many, or leave the size out.

j_gene,abundance,v_gene,d_gene,CDR3aa,CDR3nt
TRBJ2-7,.,TRBV27,TRBD1,CASSLGTGEDEQYF,TGTGCCAGCAGTTTAGGGACAGGGGAAGACGAGCAGTACTTC
TRBJ2-7,.,TRBV4-3,.,CASSQDRGRDAEQYF,TGCGCCAGCAGCCAAGATCGCGGCAGGGACGCCGAGCAGTACTTC
TRBJ2-1,.,TRBV11-2,.,CASSPRGGPNEQFF,TGTGCCAGCAGCCCCCGGGGTGGCCCCAATGAGCAGTTCTTC
TRBJ1-3,.,TRBV29-1,.,CSVVVGPSGNTIYF,TGCAGCGTTGTTGTCGGGCCCTCTGGAAACACCATATATTTT
TRBJ2-1,.,TRBV25-1,.,CASSDNYEQFF,TGTGCCAGCAGTGACAACTATGAGCAGTTCTTC
TRBJ2-6,.,TRBV14,TRBD1,CASSQDHRDRLSRSAYSGANVLTF,TGTGCCAGCAGCCAAGATCATAGGGACAGACTTTCCAGGAGCGCATATTCTGGGGCCAACGTCCTGACTTTC
TRBJ1-1,.,TRBV6-6,.,CASIRVPEAFF,TGTGCCAGCATTAGAGTCCCTGAAGCTTTCTTT
TRBJ2-7,.,TRBV6-5,TRBD1,CASSYGTGREQYF,TGTGCCAGCAGTTACGGGACAGGGAGGGAGCAGTACTTC
TRBJ2-3,.,TRBV6-1,.,CASSEKRGRGGGQYF,TGTGCCAGCAGTGAAAAGAGGGGGCGCGGGGGAGGGCAGTATTTT
TRBJ1-4,.,TRBV16,.,CASSQSLSEKLFF,TGTGCCAGCAGCCAATCTTTAAGTGAAAAACTGTTTTTT
TRBJ1-1,.,TRBV6-5,.,CASSFDPMETEAFF,TGTGCCAGCAGTTTCGACCCTATGGAGACTGAAGCTTTCTTT
TRBJ1-5,many,TRBV10-3,.,CAISEGPQTDQPQHF,TGTGCCATCAGTGAGGGGCCCCAGACGGATCAGCCCCAGCATTTT
TRBJ1-1,few,TRBV2,.,CASSAGTMNTEAFF,TGTGCCAGCAGTGCAGGGACTATGAACACTGAAGCTTTCTTT
TRBJ2-7,.,TRBV27,.,CASSFPPRNEGFTYEQYF,TGTGCCAGCAGTTTCCCCCCCCGAAACGAGGGGTTCACCTACGAGCAGTACTTC
TRBJ2-1,.,TRBV19,TRBD2,CASSIGSGTYNEQFF,TGTGCCAGTAGTATAGGTAGCGGGACCTACAATGAGCAGTTCTTC
TRBJ1-1,.,TRBV29-1,.,CSVDPGTEAFF,TGCAGCGTTGATCCTGGCACTGAAGCTTTCTTT
TRBJ2-7,.,TRBV29-1,TRBD1,CSVKGGATGDYEQYF,TGCAGCGTCAAAGGCGGGGCGACAGGGGACTACGAGCAGTACTTC
TRBJ2-3,.,TRBV11-2,TRBD2,CASSFAGGLRSTDTQYF,TGTGCCAGCAGCTTCGCGGGGGGGCTAAGGAGCACAGATACGCAGTATTTT
TRBJ1-2,.,TRBV29-1,.,CSVREGYGYTF,TGCAGCGTAAGGGAAGGCTATGGCTACACCTTC